This passage covers 14 T cell receptor beta chains from one sample sequenced in a study of T cells in Graves' hyperthyroidism and ophthalmopathy. The investigators amplified TCR beta CDR3 regions from RNA transcripts. A first-round RT-PCR of the TCR CDR3 used the HTBI primer set. TCRdb re-called the multiplex PCR reads with MiXCR, one entry per CDR3 protein. This table has roughly 800,000 distinct CDR3 sequences, roughly 40% appearing once. Sequenced: blood. Receptor source: a man between 18 and 29 years old with Graves' hyperthyroidism.

This rearrangement joins TRBV20-1 to TRBJ2-5, with TRBD2 identical over 7 bases. The germline CDR1 and CDR2 sequences are DFQATT and SNEGSKA (reference sequence). Trimming cost V 7 bases and J 0 bases; bases outside gene matches: 5. The CDR3 consists of 13 residues. The CDR3 sequence: CSGDYPYQETQYF. CDR3 nucleotide sequence: TGCAGTGGGGACTACCCGTACCAAGAGACCCAGTACTTC.

This chain links TRBV5-1 with TRBJ2-6; TRBD1 agrees at 7 bases. Germline V gene lookup returns CDR1 SGHRS and CDR2 YFSETQ. J lost 0 bases, V lost 0 bases, and 3 bases had no gene match. CDR3 length equals 17 residues. The CDR3 sequence is CASSLERQGSGANVLTF. CDR3 DNA: TGCGCCAGCAGCTTGGAACGACAGGGCTCTGGGGCCAACGTCCTGACTTTC.

This clonotype was picked up many times. J is TRBJ2-7 and V is TRBV7-9; TRBD1 agrees at 7 bases. The CDR3 spans 15 residues. The germline gives CDR1 SEHNR, CDR2 FQNEAQ (reference sequence). V lost 0 bases to trimming and J lost 2 bases; unmatched junction nucleotides: 4. The CDR3 region has the DNA TGTGCCAGCAGCTTAGCAGGACAGGACCCCTACGAGCAGTACTTC. Amino acid sequence: CASSLAGQDPYEQYF.

This clonotype was seen a handful of times. V is TRBV5-1 and J is TRBJ2-2; D remains unclear. The CDR3 is made up of 16 amino acids. Germline V gene lookup returns CDR1 SGHRS and CDR2 YFSETQ. With 1 base removed from V and 0 bases from J, the gap between germline ends came to 10 bases. The CDR3 sequence: CASSLSTFANTGELFF. CDR3 coding DNA: TGCGCCAGCAGCTTGAGTACTTTCGCGAACACCGGGGAGCTGTTTTTT.

The genes are TRBV20-1 and TRBJ2-7, with TRBD2 as a possible D gene (5 bases). Between the trimmed V and J ends, which lost 3 bases and 4 bases, there was a span of 19 bases. The CDR3 contains 15 residues. Germline V gene data show CDR1 as DFQATT and CDR2 as SNEGSKA (reference sequence). CDR3 sequence reads: CSARCLAGPFYEQYF. As DNA, the CDR3 is TGCAGTGCTAGGTGTCTAGCTGGACCCTTTTACGAGCAGTACTTC.

The CDR3 DNA reads TGCGCCAGCAGCCAAGATCGTAGCGGGATTCAAGAGACCCAGTACTTC. It encodes CASSQDRSGIQETQYF. J is TRBJ2-5 and V is TRBV4-1; TRBD2 matches 8 bases. Germline V gene lookup returns CDR1 MGHRA and CDR2 YSYEKL. CDR3 size: 16 residues. The J segment lost 2 bases and the V segment lost 0 bases, leaving 5 bases of the junction unmatched.

The chain employs TRBV9 and TRBJ2-7, with 10 positions matching TRBD2. This CDR3 spans 15 amino acids. Germline trimming cut 4 bases from V and 0 bases from J; bases unmatched to any gene: 4. From germline, CDR1 is SGDLS and CDR2 YYNGEE. The CDR3 region is CASSQIAGGSYEQYF. Written as DNA, the CDR3 is TGTGCCAGCAGCCAGATAGCGGGAGGCTCCTACGAGCAGTACTTC. The whole variable domain, filled in from reference TRBV9 and TRBJ2-7, reads DSGVTQTPKHLITATGQRVTLRCSPRSGDLSVYWYQQSLDQGLQFLIQYYNGEERAKGNILERFSAQQFPDLHSELNLSSLELGDSALYFCASSQIAGGSYEQYFGPGTRLTVT.

V and J are TRBV25-1 and TRBJ1-6; 8 bases align to TRBD1. The V and J ends lost 5 bases and 8 bases, in that order; junction bases with no gene match: 8. This CDR3 is 15 amino acids long. The germline CDR1 and CDR2 sequences are MGHDK and SYGVNS. The CDR3, as DNA: TGTGCCAGCAGTCAGACAGGGGCGGTGGATTCACCCCTCCACTTT. This gives the protein CASSQTGAVDSPLHF.

About this clonotype itself: The junction differs from germline at one of its ends, possibly a read error. The chain is built from TRBV6-1 and TRBJ1-2, with a tentative D call TRBD1 (5 bases). The germline CDR1 and CDR2 sequences are MNHNS and SASEGT. The CDR3 has 13 amino acids. In nucleotides, the CDR3 is TGTGTCAGCAGTTTCGACAGAGACTATGGCTACACCTTC. Residues: CVSSFDRDYGYTF.

Concerning this clonotype itself: An end of the junction differs from the germline gene, which may be a read error. The chain carries TRBV10-3 and TRBJ1-5; D is ambiguous. Germline values: CDR1 ENHRY, CDR2 SYGVKD. CDR3 size: 11 residues. The CDR3 loop is CSMGSNQPQHF. The CDR3 nucleotides are TGTTCCATGGGTAGCAATCAGCCCCAGCATTTT.

This clonotype came up a few times. The chain joins TRBV6-5 to TRBJ2-7; the match to TRBD1 covers 8 bases. From germline, CDR1 is MNHEY and CDR2 SVGAGI. The V and J ends lost 5 bases and 5 bases, in that order; junction bases with no gene match: 8. This CDR3 comprises 14 residues. In DNA form, the CDR3 reads TGTGCCAGCAGTACCCCGGGACAGGAGAACGAGCAGTACTTC. Protein sequence: CASSTPGQENEQYF.

The chain couples TRBV25-1 to TRBJ1-4; 9 bases agree with TRBD1. CDR3 length equals 17 residues. Germline-derived CDR1 and CDR2 are MGHDK and SYGVNS. The V segment lost 8 bases and the J segment 0 bases; nucleotides outside the gene matches: 10. CDR3 sequence (DNA): TGTGCCAGCTCGGGACAGGGCCACCTTGCAACTAATGAAAAACTGTTTTTT. It yields the protein CASSGQGHLATNEKLFF.

The table lists this clonotype with a count of one. The V call is TRBV12-3 or TRBV12-4, the J call TRBJ1-1; D might be TRBD1 (6 bases). The V end was cut by 5 bases, the J end by 12 bases, with 19 bases between. The CDR3 is 13 amino acids. In DNA, the CDR3 is TGTGCCAGCAGTGGAGGGGACCCCAGGGGAACTTTCTTT. It encodes CASSGGDPRGTFF.

Concerning this clonotype: A clone one base away is much larger, so this may be a read error. The V and J genes are TRBV7-1 and TRBJ1-4, with D possibly TRBD1 on 6 matching bases. TRBV7-1 is given ORF status, its function remaining uncertain. This CDR3 has 14 amino acids. V gave up 6 bases and J gave up 3 bases, with 11 bases separating them. This chain's CDR3 is CASSGGGANEKLFF. CDR3 DNA: TGTGCCAGCAGTGGAGGGGGAGCTAATGAAAAACTGTTTTTT.